This T cell receptor beta chain was captured by sequencing in a study of blood T cell repertoires in COVID-19. At the level of the study: PBMCs, B-cell-depleted T cells, or T cells were the source of the cDNA or gDNA that made up the material.

Germline assignment: CDR1 SEHNR and CDR2 FQNEAQ (reference sequence). This CDR3 region has 18 residues. Trimming left V 2 bases short and J 0 bases short, with 17 bases between. Clones were read by immunoSEQ multiplex PCR, and TCRdb kept only the in-frame ones, dropping some. The data contain over 200,000 clones, almost 90% of them singletons. Sequencing used peripheral blood. The rearrangement uses TRBV7-9 and TRBJ1-5, with unresolved D. The TCR originated in a man younger than 35 with active or convalescent COVID-19. The CDR3 sequence: CASSLMFRRRVSNQPQHF. The CDR3 coding sequence is TGTGCCAGCAGCTTAATGTTTCGGAGGAGGGTTAGCAATCAGCCCCAGCATTTT.